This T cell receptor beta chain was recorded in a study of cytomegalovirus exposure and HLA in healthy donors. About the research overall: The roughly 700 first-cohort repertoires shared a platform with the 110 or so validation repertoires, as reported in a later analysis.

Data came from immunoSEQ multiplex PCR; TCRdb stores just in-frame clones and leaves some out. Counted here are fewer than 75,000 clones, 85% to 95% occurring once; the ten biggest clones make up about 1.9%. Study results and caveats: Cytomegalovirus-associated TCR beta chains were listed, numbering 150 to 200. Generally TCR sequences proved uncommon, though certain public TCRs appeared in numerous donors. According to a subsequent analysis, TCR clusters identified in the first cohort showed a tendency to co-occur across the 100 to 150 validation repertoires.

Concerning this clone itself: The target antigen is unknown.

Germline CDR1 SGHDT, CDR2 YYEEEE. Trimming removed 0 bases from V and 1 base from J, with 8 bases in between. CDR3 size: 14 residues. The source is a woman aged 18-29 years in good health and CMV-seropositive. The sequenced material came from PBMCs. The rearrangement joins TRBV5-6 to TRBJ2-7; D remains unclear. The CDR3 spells CASSLERPSYEQYF. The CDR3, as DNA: TGTGCCAGCAGCTTGGAGAGGCCGTCCTACGAGCAGTACTTC. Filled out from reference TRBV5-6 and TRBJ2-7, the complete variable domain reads DAGVTQSPTHLIKTRGQQVTLRCSPKSGHDTVSWYQQALGQGPQFIFQYYEEEERQRGNFPDRFSGHQFPNYSSELNVNALLLGDSALYLCASSLERPSYEQYFGPGTRLTVT.